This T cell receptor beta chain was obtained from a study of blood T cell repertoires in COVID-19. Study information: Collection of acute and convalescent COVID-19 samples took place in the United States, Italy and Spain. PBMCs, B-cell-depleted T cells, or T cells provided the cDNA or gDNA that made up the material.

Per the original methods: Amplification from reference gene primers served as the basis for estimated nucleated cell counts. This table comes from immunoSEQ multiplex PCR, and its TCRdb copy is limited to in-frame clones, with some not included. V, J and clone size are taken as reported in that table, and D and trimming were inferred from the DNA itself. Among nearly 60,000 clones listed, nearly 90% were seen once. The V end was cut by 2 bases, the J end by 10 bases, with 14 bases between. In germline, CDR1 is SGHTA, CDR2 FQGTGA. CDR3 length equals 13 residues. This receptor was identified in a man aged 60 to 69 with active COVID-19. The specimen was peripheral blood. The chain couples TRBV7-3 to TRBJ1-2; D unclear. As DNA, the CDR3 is TGTGCCAGCAGCTTAGCCGCAGGCGTGGACTACACCTTC. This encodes CASSLAAGVDYTF.